This T cell receptor beta chain emerged from a study of radiation and T cells in renal cell carcinoma. Time point reported: blood 4 weeks post-SBRT, at nephrectomy. Treatment defined: 15 Gy SBRT to primary tumor, nephrectomy 4 weeks later. Nephrectomy followed 15 Gy stereotactic body radiation by 4 weeks. After SBRT, blood was collected at 2 and 4 weeks, plus baseline. This renal cell carcinoma was of the clear cell type. Trimming cost V 1 base and J 7 bases, with 15 bases left between them. Germline values: CDR1 SGHNT, CDR2 YYREEE (reference sequence). The CDR3 consists of 15 residues. Data came from immunoSEQ multiplex PCR; TCRdb stores just in-frame clones and leaves some out. The sample lists about 150,000 clones, approximately 86% occurring once. General study findings and limits: From baseline, blood top tumor clonotypes peaked at 2 weeks post-radiation.

Of note for this clone: Antigen: not known.

The TCR sequence derives from a woman in her forties or fifties with renal cell carcinoma. The sequencing here drew on blood, taken from a patient whose treatment included radiotherapy and nephrectomy. The V and J genes are TRBV5-4 and TRBJ2-1, with TRBD2 as a possible D gene (6 bases). CDR3 protein: CASSLPGDLRNEQFF. The CDR3 DNA sequence: TGTGCCAGCAGCTTGCCGGGAGACTTGAGGAATGAGCAGTTCTTC.